Presented here are 15 T cell receptor beta chains from one specimen sequenced in a study of blood T cell repertoires in COVID-19. Profiled with immunoSEQ multiplex PCR; TCRdb holds only in-frame clones, not every one. The data show roughly 49,000 clones, with approximately 87% seen just once and around 13% held by the top ten. The sample comprised peripheral blood. The receptor source for this set is a human donor in a cohort sampled during active COVID-19.

This chain uses TRBV7-9 with TRBJ1-1, with D unresolved. The CDR3 runs 14 residues. V lost 8 bases, J lost 5 bases, and 18 bases lay in between. Looked up from germline, CDR1 is SEHNR and CDR2 is FQNEAQ (reference sequence). The CDR3 DNA sequence: TGTGCCAGCCGCCGACTGCCCAGAAGGACTGAAGCTTTCTTT. Encoded protein: CASRRLPRRTEAFF.

The chain recombines TRBV7-2 with TRBJ1-2; D unclear. The CDR3 spans 19 residues. Trimming shortened V by 4 bases and J by 3 bases, and 27 bases separated the two germline ends. From germline, CDR1 is SGHTA and CDR2 FQGNSA. The CDR3 loop reads CASSSKTPGLLLNDYGYTF. DNA for the CDR3: TGTGCCAGCAGCTCGAAGACTCCAGGACTACTCTTGAACGACTATGGCTACACCTTC.

This chain connects TRBV6-2 or TRBV6-3 to TRBJ2-7, with 7 bases fitting TRBD1. V lost 5 bases to trimming and J lost 9 bases; unmatched junction nucleotides: 10. CDR1 and CDR2 from the germline V gene are MNHEY and SVGEGT. The CDR3 spans 13 residues. This CDR3 is CASSPGTERGQYF. Here the CDR3 DNA reads TGTGCCAGCAGTCCCGGGACAGAAAGGGGGCAGTACTTC.

V usage is TRBV7-2 and J usage is TRBJ1-1, with D unresolved. V was shortened by 1 base and J by 4 bases, with 13 bases between the two germline ends. There are 15 residues in the CDR3. Germline V gene lookup returns CDR1 SGHTA and CDR2 FQGNSA. In DNA form, the CDR3 reads TGTGCCAGCAGCTTAGGCGGGGAGGTTGGCACTGAAGCTTTCTTT. Translation: CASSLGGEVGTEAFF.

The chain is built from TRBV6-5 and TRBJ2-7; 7 nucleotides align to TRBD2. V shed 4 bases and J 5 bases; nucleotides not matched to a gene: 8. CDR3 length equals 14 residues. CDR1 is MNHEY and CDR2 is SVGAGI in the germline V gene. The CDR3: CASSFERGADEQYF. For the CDR3, the DNA is TGTGCCAGCAGTTTCGAGCGGGGAGCCGACGAGCAGTACTTC.

The rearrangement uses TRBV30 and TRBJ2-7; TRBD1 is a possible D gene (5 bases). The V gene's germline CDR1 is GTSNPN and CDR2 SVGIG (reference sequence). V gave up 1 base and J gave up 0 bases, with 16 bases separating them. This CDR3 contains 16 residues. This CDR3 is CAWSALGHTSSYEQYF. The CDR3 region has the DNA TGTGCCTGGAGTGCTTTAGGACATACAAGCTCCTACGAGCAGTACTTC. The full variable domain, with the rest looked up from reference TRBV30 and TRBJ2-7, is SQTIHQWPATLVQPVGSPLSLECTVEGTSNPNLYWYRQAAGRGLQLLFYSVGIGQISSEVPQNLSASRPQDRQFILSSKKLLLSDSGFYLCAWSALGHTSSYEQYFGPGTRLTVT.

This clone showed up just a few times. The CDR3 sequence is CASSWVWGQTQYF. The DNA of the CDR3 is TGTGCCAGCAGTTGGGTGTGGGGGCAGACCCAGTACTTC. V and J are TRBV27 and TRBJ2-5; D possibly corresponds to TRBD1 (6 bases). This CDR3 region has 13 residues. V lost 4 bases and J 6 bases, leaving 12 bases between the germline ends. CDR1 is MNHEY, CDR2 SMNVEV, per germline (reference sequence).

The rearrangement uses TRBV2 and TRBJ2-1; 12 nucleotides line up with TRBD2. Unmatched junction bases numbered 3, after V lost 6 bases and J lost 3 bases. Germline V gives CDR1 SNHLY, CDR2 FYNNEI. The CDR3 consists of 15 residues. CDR3 nucleotide sequence: TGTGCCAGCAGCCCGACTAGCGGGGGCTACAATGAGCAGTTCTTC. This encodes CASSPTSGGYNEQFF.

The rearrangement uses TRBV11-3 and TRBJ1-1; D not resolved. Trimming left V 1 base short and J 2 bases short, with 5 bases between. CDR1 is SGHNT and CDR2 is YENEEA in the germline V gene. CDR3 length: 13 amino acids. The CDR3 here is CASSLAGNTEAFF. The DNA of the CDR3 is TGTGCCAGCAGCTTAGCCGGTAACACTGAAGCTTTCTTT.

This chain uses TRBV3-1 (or the pseudogene TRBV3-2) with TRBJ1-6; no firm D call. This CDR3 has 15 amino acids. V gave up 1 base and J gave up 6 bases, with 10 bases separating them. Germline CDR1 reads LGHDT; CDR2 reads YNNKEL (reference sequence). The CDR3 DNA is TGTGCCAGCAGCCAAGGACCTAGTCCTAATTCACCCCTCCACTTT. It encodes CASSQGPSPNSPLHF.

The chain combines TRBV10-3 with TRBJ1-5; no clear D gene. Germline V lookup: CDR1 ENHRY, CDR2 SYGVKD. The germline V and J ends were trimmed by 3 bases and 2 bases, with 8 bases remaining between them. The CDR3 contains 14 residues. CDR3 in amino acids: CAISDSAGNQPQHF. CDR3 DNA sequence: TGTGCCATCAGTGATTCAGCGGGCAATCAGCCCCAGCATTTT.

The rearrangement uses TRBV9 and TRBJ1-2, with D possibly being TRBD1 (5 bases). The CDR3 runs 16 residues. Germline loops: CDR1 SGDLS, CDR2 YYNGEE. V was shortened by 0 bases and J by 0 bases, with 12 bases between the two germline ends. The CDR3, as DNA: TGTGCCAGCAGCGTAGCCGCAGGGCCTTCTAACTATGGCTACACCTTC. Its protein is CASSVAAGPSNYGYTF.

The gene calls are TRBV6-5 and TRBJ2-7; tentative D call: TRBD2 (5 bases). V lost 3 bases to trimming and J lost 0 bases, with 12 bases between them. Germline V gene lookup returns CDR1 MNHEY and CDR2 SVGAGI. The CDR3 spans 15 residues. CDR3 sequence reads: CASSYWGSGSYEQYF. Written as DNA, the CDR3 is TGTGCCAGCAGTTATTGGGGAAGCGGCTCCTACGAGCAGTACTTC.

J is TRBJ1-5 and V is TRBV27; the match to TRBD1 covers 9 bases. V was pared by 6 bases and J by 4 bases, with 4 bases of the junction left unmatched. Germline CDR1 is MNHEY and CDR2 is SMNVEV (reference sequence). CDR3 length: 14 amino acids. CDR3: CASRSGTGNQPQHF. The CDR3 DNA follows: TGTGCCAGCAGATCCGGGACAGGGAATCAGCCCCAGCATTTT.

V usage is TRBV7-7 and J usage is TRBJ1-1; D perhaps matches TRBD1 (6 bases). Germline V gives CDR1 SSHAT, CDR2 FNYEAQ (reference sequence). The CDR3 runs to 13 residues. V shed 5 bases and J shed 1 base, with 8 bases lying between them. The chain's CDR3 is CASSKDRNTEAFF. CDR3 nucleotides: TGTGCCAGCAGCAAGGACAGGAACACTGAAGCTTTCTTT.